The source of this TCR beta chain is a study of CD8+ T cells in alopecia areata. About the study: Treatment of the treated patients consisted of oral tofacitinib, 5 to 10 mg twice daily. General study points: Greater clonality was observed in lesional scalp samples, especially alopecia totalis/universalis, versus normal scalp.

RNA extraction was followed by reverse transcription into cDNA, which acted as the sequencing template. Sequencing was performed with immunoSEQ multiplex PCR; in TCRdb, only in-frame clones are kept and a portion is missing. The sample consists of roughly 13,000 clones, 50% to 70% of them appearing once. On this clone itself: The antigen is not known.

In alopecia areata patients, both lesional scalp punch biopsies and peripheral blood were collected. CDR3 length equals 14 residues. V dropped 0 bases and J dropped 9 bases, with 11 bases sitting between them. Germline V gene sequence: CDR1 LNHNV, CDR2 YYDKDF (reference sequence). The chain carries TRBV15 and TRBJ2-2; tentative D call: TRBD2 (6 bases). This specimen was skin, taken at week 0. The clonotype comes from a human donor with alopecia areata. CDR3 protein: CATSRDRGAWELFF. DNA for the CDR3: TGTGCCACCAGCAGAGATCGCGGGGCCTGGGAGCTGTTTTTT.